A selection of T cell receptor beta chains follows, all from one sample in a study of T cells expressing NK-cell markers. TCRdb re-called the 5' RACE reads and gives one entry per CDR3 protein, without DNA. The repertoire table contains about 550,000 distinct CDR3 sequences. Sequenced: blood T cells: a sorted CD56 or NKG2C T cell subset, CD4+ or CD8+ T cells, or bulk PBMC T cells (not recorded which). These receptors all stem from a man aged 18 to 29 in good health. CDR3s include the opening cysteine and the closing phenylalanine or tryptophan.

J: TRBJ1-1; V: TRBV28; CDR3: CASSTDLMGVNTEAFF
J: TRBJ2-1; V: TRBV20-1; CDR3: CSARDRGQGRYNEQFF
J: TRBJ2-7; V: TRBV29-1; CDR3: CSVEQLAGSSYEQYF
J: TRBJ2-5; V: TRBV7-9; CDR3: CASSEEGETQYF
J: TRBJ2-1; V: TRBV27; CDR3: CASSSGVWGEQFF
J: TRBJ1-4; V: TRBV6-6; CDR3: CARTGTENEKLFF
J: TRBJ2-3; V: TRBV2; CDR3: CATKRKGSSTDTQYF
J: TRBJ2-1; V: TRBV24-1; CDR3: CATSDNTGIDQFF
J: TRBJ2-3; V: TRBV2; CDR3: CASRYPVAGANTDTQYF
J: TRBJ2-2; V: TRBV12-3/TRBV12-4; CDR3: CASSFSGRANTGELFF
J: TRBJ2-3; V: TRBV12-3/TRBV12-4; CDR3: CATENPPGESTDTQYF
J: TRBJ2-6; V: TRBV25-1; CDR3: CASSEFGPAGYVLTF
J: TRBJ2-7; V: TRBV6-1; CDR3: CASHRDIVPYEQYF
J: TRBJ1-2; V: TRBV5-5; CDR3: CASSLTGTNYGYTF
J: TRBJ1-3; V: TRBV20-1; CDR3: CSARRENTIYF
J: TRBJ1-6; V: TRBV7-9; CDR3: CASSPDSYNSPLHF
J: TRBJ2-7; V: TRBV4-1; CDR3: CASSQVNGRQLGYEQYF
J: TRBJ2-5; V: TRBV7-9; CDR3: CASGWQETQYF
J: TRBJ2-1; V: TRBV5-1; CDR3: CASSYEGRRNEQFF
J: TRBJ2-3; V: TRBV24-1; CDR3: CATSDSSIRDTITDTQYF
J: TRBJ2-5; V: TRBV29-1; CDR3: CSVRRTTETQYF
J: TRBJ1-2; V: TRBV5-6; CDR3: CASSLRGPHFPNYGYTF
J: TRBJ2-1; V: TRBV6-2/TRBV6-3; CDR3: CASRTDSYNEQFF
J: TRBJ2-6; V: TRBV29-1; CDR3: CSVESPAAPGANVLTF
J: TRBJ2-7; V: TRBV10-3; CDR3: CAISESISSEQYF
J: TRBJ1-5; V: TRBV6-2/TRBV6-3; CDR3: CASSYDRGLIGTGQPQHF
J: TRBJ2-6; V: TRBV6-1; CDR3: CASSDRRRPGANVLTF
J: TRBJ2-3; V: TRBV20-1; CDR3: CSAGRMTPDTQYF
J: TRBJ2-1; V: TRBV12-2; CDR3: CASRPWIDSGTYNEQFF
J: TRBJ1-1; V: TRBV3-1; CDR3: CASSHKGRGTEAFF
J: TRBJ2-3; V: TRBV4-2; CDR3: CASSQDGTRGAREQYF
J: TRBJ2-2; V: TRBV12-3/TRBV12-4; CDR3: CASSRSVATGELFF
J: TRBJ1-2; V: TRBV7-2; CDR3: CASSRGSASGYTF
J: TRBJ2-7; V: TRBV21-1; CDR3: CASSNQEVLYEQYF
J: TRBJ2-1; V: TRBV7-8; CDR3: CASVRTSGVRDYNEQFF
J: TRBJ1-5; V: TRBV4-3; CDR3: CASSQVPVAGGQPQHF
J: TRBJ2-3; V: TRBV10-3; CDR3: CAINPDSADTQYF
J: TRBJ2-1; V: TRBV15; CDR3: CATSREGGNEQFF
J: TRBJ2-1; V: TRBV2; CDR3: CASSEVGSGYEQFF
J: TRBJ2-4; V: TRBV10-3; CDR3: CATRGSGNVSKNIQYF
J: TRBJ2-3; V: TRBV20-1; CDR3: CSARQVGDGAQYF
J: TRBJ2-3; V: TRBV20-1; CDR3: CSARVGGSSGFLSTDTQYF